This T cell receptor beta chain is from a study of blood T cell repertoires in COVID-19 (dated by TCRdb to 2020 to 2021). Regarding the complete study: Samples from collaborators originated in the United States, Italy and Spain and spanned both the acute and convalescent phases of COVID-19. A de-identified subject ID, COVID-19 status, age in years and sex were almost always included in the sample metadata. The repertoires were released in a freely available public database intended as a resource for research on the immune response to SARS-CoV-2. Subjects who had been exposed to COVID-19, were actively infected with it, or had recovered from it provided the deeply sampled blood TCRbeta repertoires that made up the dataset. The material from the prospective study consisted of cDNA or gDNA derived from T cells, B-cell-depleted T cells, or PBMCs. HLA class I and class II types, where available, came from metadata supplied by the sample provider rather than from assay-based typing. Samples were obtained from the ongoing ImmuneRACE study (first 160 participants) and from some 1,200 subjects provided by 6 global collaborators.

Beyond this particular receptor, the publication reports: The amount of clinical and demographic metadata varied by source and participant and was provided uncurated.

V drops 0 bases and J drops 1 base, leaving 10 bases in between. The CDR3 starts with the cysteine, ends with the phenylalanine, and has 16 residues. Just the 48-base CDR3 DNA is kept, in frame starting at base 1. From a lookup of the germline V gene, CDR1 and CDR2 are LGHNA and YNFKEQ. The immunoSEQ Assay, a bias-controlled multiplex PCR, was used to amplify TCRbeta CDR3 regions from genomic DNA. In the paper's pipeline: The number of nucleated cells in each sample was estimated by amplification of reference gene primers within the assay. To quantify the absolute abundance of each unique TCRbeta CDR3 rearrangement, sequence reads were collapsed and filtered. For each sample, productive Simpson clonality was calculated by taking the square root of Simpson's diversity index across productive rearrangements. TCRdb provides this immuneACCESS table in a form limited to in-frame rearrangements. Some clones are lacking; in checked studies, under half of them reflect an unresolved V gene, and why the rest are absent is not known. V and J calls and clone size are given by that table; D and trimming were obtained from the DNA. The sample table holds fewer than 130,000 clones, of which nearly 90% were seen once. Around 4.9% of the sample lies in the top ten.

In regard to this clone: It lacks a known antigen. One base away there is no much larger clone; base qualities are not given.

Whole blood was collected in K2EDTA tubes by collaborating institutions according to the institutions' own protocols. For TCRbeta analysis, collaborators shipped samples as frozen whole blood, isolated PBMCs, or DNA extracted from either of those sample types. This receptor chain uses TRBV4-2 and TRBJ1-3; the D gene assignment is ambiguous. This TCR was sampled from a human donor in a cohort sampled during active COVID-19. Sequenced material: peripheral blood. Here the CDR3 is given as CASSQELLQSGNTIYF. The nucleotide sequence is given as TGTGCCAGCAGCCAAGAGTTGTTACAGTCTGGAAACACCATATATTTT.